This T cell receptor (beta chain) was recovered during a study of T cell responses to AZD1222 COVID-19 vaccine. This table comes from immunoSEQ multiplex PCR, and its TCRdb copy is limited to in-frame clones, with some not included. The data show 120,000 or so clones, with roughly 87% seen just once and roughly 1.2% held by the top ten. As concerns this clone: Antigen unknown.

The CDR3 is made up of 15 amino acids. CDR1 LNHNV and CDR2 YYDKDF come from the germline V gene (reference sequence). V gave up 0 bases and J gave up 11 bases; unmatched junction bases: 10. Findings of the study overall: Only 5 or 6 individuals given AZD1222 were seropositive at baseline. Along spike, vaccine-associated CD4 TCRs were found throughout, with dominance at 160-218 and 743-854. With two AZD1222 doses given, Spike-specific TCR breadth and depth both rose.

The chain joins TRBV15 to TRBJ1-5; the match to TRBD1 covers 7 bases. Material: peripheral blood, obtained on day 0 of AZD1222 vaccination. The TCR sequence derives from an adult in good health. CDR3 in amino acids: CATSRERSGGLSQHF. In DNA, the CDR3 is TGTGCCACCAGCAGAGAGAGGTCAGGGGGGCTTTCCCAGCATTTT.